The subject of this entry is one TCR beta chain. The antigen is undetermined. This entry comes from a study of Ad26.COV2.S vaccination and SARS-CoV-2 variants. Looking at the study overall: Administration of Ad26.COV2.S was intramuscular, either once or twice 56 days apart.

Regarding the study as a whole: Whether participants received vaccine or placebo, their non-spike TCR breadth was similar. Researchers cautioned that TCR breadth and depth analyses may have underestimated total T cell responses.

Treatment meaning: around 19 received Ad26.COV2.S at low or high dose, single or two shots; 5 received placebo; per-sample allocation not given. Day 63 after the first injection of vaccine or placebo was the sampling time. Only in-frame clones appear in the TCRdb table, and some are missing; sequencing was by immunoSEQ multiplex PCR. The data contain about 320,000 clones, 70% to 90% of them seen just once; the ten biggest clones take up approximately 2.2%. This CDR3 is 12 amino acids long. Germline V gene sequence: CDR1 SGHAT, CDR2 FQNNGV. V lost 5 bases to trimming and J lost 8 bases, with 12 bases between them.

V gene TRBV11-2 combines with J gene TRBJ1-2; D is possibly TRBD1 (6 bases). Sequencing was performed on peripheral blood, taken in a trial of Ad26.COV2.S vaccine versus placebo. This sequence was found in a person aged 18-60 years who received the Ad26.COV2.S COVID-19 vaccine or a placebo. The DNA of the CDR3 is TGTGCCAGCAGCCCGACAGGCCGGGGCTACACCTTC. It specifies CASSPTGRGYTF.